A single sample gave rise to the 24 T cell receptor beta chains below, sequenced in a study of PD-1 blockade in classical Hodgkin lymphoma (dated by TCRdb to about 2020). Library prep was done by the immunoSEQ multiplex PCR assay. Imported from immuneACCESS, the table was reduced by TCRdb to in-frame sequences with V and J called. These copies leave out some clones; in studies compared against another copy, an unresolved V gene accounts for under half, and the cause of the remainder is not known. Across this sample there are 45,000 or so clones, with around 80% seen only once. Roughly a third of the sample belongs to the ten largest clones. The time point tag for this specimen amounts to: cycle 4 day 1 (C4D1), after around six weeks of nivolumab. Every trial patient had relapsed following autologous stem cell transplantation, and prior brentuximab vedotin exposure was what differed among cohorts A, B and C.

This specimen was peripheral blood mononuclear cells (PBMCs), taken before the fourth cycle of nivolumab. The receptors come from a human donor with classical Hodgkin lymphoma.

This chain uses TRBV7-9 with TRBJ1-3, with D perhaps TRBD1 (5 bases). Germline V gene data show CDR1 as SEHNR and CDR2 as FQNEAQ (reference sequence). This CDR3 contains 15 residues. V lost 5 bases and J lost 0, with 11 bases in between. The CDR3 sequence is CASSPSGVSGNTIYF. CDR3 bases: TGTGCCAGCAGCCCCTCGGGGGTCTCTGGAAACACCATATATTTT.

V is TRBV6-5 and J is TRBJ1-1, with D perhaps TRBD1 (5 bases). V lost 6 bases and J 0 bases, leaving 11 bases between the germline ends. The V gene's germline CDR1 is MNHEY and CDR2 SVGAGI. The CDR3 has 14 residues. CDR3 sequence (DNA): TGTGCCAGCAGGAGCATAGGGGTGAACACTGAAGCTTTCTTT. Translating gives CASRSIGVNTEAFF.

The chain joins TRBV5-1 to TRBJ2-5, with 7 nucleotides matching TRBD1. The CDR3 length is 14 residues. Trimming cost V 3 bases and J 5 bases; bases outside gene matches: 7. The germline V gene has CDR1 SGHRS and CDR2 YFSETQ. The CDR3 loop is CASSSQGVGETQYF. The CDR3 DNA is TGCGCCAGCAGCTCTCAGGGGGTAGGGGAGACCCAGTACTTC.

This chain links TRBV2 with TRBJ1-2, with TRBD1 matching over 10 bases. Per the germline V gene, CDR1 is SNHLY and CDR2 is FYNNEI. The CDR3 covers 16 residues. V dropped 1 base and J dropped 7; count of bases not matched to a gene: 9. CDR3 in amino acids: CASSEGTGGIPGGYTF. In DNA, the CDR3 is TGTGCCAGCAGTGAAGGGACAGGGGGGATCCCCGGTGGCTACACCTTC.

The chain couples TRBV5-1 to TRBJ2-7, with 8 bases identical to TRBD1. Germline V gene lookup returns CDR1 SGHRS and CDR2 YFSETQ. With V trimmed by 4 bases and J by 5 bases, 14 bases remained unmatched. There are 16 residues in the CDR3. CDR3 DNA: TGCGCCAGCAGCGCTCCCTCGGACAGGGTGGGGAACGAGCAGTACTTC. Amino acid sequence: CASSAPSDRVGNEQYF.

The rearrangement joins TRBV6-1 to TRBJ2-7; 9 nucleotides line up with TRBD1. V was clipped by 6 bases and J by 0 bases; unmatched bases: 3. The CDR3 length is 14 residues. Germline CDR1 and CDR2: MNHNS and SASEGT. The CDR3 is CASRMTGGSYEQYF. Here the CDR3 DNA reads TGTGCCAGCAGGATGACAGGGGGCTCCTACGAGCAGTACTTC.

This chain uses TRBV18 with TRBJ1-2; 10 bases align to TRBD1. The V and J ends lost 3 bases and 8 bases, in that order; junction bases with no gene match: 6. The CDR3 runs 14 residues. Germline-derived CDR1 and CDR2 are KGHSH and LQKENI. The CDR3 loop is CASSPMGQGQGYTF. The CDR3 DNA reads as TGTGCCAGCTCACCGATGGGACAGGGGCAAGGCTACACCTTC.

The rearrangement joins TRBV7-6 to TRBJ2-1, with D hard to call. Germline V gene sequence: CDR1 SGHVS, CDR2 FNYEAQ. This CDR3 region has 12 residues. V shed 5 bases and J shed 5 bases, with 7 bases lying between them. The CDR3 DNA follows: TGTGCCAGCAGCGGGTGGGACAATGAGCAGTTCTTC. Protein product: CASSGWDNEQFF.

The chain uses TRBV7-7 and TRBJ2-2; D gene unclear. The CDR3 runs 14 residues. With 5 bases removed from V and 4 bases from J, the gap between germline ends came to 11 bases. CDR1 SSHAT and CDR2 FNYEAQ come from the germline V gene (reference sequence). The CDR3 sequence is CASSPYGLTGELFF. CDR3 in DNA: TGTGCCAGCAGCCCTTACGGCCTCACCGGGGAGCTGTTTTTT.

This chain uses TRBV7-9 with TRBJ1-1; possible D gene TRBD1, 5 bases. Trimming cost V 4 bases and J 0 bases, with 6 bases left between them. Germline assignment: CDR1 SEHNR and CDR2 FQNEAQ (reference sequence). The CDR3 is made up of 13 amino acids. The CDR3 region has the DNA TGTGCCAGCAGCTCGACAGTGAACACTGAAGCTTTCTTT. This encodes CASSSTVNTEAFF. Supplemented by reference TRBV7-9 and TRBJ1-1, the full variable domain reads DTGVSQNPRHKITKRGQNVTFRCDPISEHNRLYWYRQTLGQGPEFLTYFQNEAQLEKSRLLSDRFSAERPKGSFSTLEIQRTEQGDSAMYLCASSSTVNTEAFFGQGTRLTVV.

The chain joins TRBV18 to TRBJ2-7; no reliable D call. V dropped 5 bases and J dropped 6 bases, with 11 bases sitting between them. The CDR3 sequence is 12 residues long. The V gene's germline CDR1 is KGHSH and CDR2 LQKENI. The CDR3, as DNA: TGTGCCAGCTCAGGATCAATTCCCGAGCAGTACTTC. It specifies CASSGSIPEQYF. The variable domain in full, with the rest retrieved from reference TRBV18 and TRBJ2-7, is NAGVMQNPRHLVRRRGQEARLRCSPMKGHSHVYWYRQLPEEGLKFMVYLQKENIIDESGMPKERFSAEFPKEGPSILRIQQVVRGDSAAYFCASSGSIPEQYFGPGTRLTVT.

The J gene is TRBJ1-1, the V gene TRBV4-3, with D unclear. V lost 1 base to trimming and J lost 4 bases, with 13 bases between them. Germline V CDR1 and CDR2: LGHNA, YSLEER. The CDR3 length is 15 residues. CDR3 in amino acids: CASSQGVGRRTEAFF. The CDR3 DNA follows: TGCGCCAGCAGCCAAGGTGTCGGCAGGCGCACTGAAGCTTTCTTT.

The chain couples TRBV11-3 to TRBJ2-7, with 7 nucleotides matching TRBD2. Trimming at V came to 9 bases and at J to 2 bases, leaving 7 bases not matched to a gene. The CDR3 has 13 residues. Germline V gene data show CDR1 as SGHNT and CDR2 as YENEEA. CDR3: CARWGLQTYEQYF. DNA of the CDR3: TGTGCCAGGTGGGGACTACAAACCTACGAGCAGTACTTC.

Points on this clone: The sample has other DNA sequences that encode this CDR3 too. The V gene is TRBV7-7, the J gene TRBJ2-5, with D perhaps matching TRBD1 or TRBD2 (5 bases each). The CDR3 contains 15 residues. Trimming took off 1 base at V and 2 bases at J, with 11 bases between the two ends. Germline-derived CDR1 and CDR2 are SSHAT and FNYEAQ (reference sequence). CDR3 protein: CASSLGGTDQETQYF. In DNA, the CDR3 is TGTGCCAGCAGCTTAGGGGGGACCGATCAAGAGACCCAGTACTTC.

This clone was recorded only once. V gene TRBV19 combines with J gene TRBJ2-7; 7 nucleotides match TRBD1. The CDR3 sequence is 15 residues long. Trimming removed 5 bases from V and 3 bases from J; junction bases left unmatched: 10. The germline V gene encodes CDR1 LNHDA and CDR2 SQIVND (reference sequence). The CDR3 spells CASSPSGTDLYEQYF. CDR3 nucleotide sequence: TGTGCCAGTAGTCCTTCCGGGACAGACCTCTACGAGCAGTACTTC.

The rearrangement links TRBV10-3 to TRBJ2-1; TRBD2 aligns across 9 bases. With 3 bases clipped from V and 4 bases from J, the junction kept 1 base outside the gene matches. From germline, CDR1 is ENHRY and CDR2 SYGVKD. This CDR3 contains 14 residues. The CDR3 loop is CAISEAGGYNEQFF. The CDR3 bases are TGTGCCATCAGTGAAGCGGGGGGATACAATGAGCAGTTCTTC.

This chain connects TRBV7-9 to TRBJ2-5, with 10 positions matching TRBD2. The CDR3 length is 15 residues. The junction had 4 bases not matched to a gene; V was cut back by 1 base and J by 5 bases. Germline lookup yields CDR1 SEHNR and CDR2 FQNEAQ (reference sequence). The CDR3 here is CASSLGGTSVETQYF. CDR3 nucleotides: TGTGCCAGCAGCTTAGGCGGGACTAGCGTCGAGACCCAGTACTTC.

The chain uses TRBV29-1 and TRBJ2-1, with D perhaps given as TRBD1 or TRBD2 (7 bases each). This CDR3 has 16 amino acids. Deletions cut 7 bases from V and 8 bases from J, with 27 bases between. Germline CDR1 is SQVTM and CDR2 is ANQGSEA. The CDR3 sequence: CSGGGRGGGNSDEQFF. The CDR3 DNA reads TGCAGCGGCGGGGGAAGAGGGGGCGGGAACTCCGATGAGCAGTTCTTC.

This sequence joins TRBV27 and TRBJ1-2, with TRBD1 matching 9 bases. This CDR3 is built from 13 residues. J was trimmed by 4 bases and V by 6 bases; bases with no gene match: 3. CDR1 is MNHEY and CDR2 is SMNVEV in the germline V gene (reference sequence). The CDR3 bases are TGTGCCAGCAGCCGGGACAGGGCCTATGGCTACACCTTC. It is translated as CASSRDRAYGYTF.

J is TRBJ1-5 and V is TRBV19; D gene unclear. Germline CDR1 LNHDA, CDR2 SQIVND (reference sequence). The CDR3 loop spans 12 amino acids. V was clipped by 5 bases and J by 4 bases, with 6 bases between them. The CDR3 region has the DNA TGTGCCAGTAGTTTCGATAATCAGCCCCAGCATTTT. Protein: CASSFDNQPQHF. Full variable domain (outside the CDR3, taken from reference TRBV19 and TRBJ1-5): DGGITQSPKYLFRKEGQNVTLSCEQNLNHDAMYWYRQDPGQGLRLIYYSQIVNDFQKGDIAEGYSVSREKKESFPLTVTSAQKNPTAFYLCASSFDNQPQHFGDGTRLSIL.

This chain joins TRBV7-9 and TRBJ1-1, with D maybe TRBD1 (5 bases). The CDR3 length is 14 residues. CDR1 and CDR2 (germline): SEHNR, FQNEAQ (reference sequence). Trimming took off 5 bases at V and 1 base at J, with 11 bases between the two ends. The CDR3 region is CASSPTGQNTEAFF. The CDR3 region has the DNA TGTGCCAGCAGCCCGACCGGACAGAACACTGAAGCTTTCTTT.

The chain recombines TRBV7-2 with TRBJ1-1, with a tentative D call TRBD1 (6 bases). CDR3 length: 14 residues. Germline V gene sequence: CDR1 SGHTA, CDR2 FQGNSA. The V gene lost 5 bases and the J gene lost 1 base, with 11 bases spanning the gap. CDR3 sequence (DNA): TGTGCCAGCAGCGCAGGGGCAGCGAACACTGAAGCTTTCTTT. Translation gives CASSAGAANTEAFF.

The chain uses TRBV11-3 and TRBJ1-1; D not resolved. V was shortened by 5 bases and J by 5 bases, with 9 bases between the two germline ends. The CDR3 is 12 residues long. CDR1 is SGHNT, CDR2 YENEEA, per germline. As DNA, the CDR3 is TGTGCCAGCAGCCCCAGGCGTACTGAAGCTTTCTTT. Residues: CASSPRRTEAFF.

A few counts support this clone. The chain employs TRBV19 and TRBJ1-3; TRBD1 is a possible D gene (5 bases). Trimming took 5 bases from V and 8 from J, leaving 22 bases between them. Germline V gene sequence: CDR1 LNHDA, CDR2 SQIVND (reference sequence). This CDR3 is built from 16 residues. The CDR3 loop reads CASSLGRLSAGDTIYF. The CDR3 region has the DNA TGTGCCAGTAGTCTGGGACGGTTGTCCGCGGGGGACACCATATATTTT.